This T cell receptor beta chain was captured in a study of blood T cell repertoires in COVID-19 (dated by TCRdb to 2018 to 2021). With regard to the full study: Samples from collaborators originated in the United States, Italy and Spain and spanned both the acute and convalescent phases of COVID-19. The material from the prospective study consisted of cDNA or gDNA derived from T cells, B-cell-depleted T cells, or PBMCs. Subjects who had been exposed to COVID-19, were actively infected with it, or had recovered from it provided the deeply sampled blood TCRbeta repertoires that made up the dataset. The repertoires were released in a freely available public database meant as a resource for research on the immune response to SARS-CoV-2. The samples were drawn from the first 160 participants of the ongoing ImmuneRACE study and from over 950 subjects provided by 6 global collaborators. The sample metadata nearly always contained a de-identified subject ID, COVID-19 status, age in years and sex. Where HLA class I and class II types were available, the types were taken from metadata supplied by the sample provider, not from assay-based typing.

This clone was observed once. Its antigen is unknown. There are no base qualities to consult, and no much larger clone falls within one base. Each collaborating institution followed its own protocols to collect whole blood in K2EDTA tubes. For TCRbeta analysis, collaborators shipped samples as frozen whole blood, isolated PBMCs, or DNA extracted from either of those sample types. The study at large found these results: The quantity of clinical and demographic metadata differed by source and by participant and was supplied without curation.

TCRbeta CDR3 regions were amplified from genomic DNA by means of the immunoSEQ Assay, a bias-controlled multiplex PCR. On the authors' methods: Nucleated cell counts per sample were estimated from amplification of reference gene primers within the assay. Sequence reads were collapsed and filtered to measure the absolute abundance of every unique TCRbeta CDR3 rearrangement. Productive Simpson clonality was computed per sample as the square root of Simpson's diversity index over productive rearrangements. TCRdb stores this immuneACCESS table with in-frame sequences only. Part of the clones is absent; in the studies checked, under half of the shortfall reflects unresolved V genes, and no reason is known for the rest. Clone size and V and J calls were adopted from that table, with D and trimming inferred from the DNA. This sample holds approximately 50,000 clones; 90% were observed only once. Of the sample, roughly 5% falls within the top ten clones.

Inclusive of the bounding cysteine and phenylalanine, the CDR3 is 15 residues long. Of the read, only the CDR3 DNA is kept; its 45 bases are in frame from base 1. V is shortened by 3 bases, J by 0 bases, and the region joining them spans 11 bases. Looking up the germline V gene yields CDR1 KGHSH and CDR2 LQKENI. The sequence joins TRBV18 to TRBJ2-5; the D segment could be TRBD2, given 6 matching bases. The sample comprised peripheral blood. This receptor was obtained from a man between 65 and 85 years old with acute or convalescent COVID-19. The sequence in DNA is TGTGCCAGCTCACCGGAGGGAACCTACCAAGAGACCCAGTACTTC. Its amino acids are CASSPEGTYQETQYF.